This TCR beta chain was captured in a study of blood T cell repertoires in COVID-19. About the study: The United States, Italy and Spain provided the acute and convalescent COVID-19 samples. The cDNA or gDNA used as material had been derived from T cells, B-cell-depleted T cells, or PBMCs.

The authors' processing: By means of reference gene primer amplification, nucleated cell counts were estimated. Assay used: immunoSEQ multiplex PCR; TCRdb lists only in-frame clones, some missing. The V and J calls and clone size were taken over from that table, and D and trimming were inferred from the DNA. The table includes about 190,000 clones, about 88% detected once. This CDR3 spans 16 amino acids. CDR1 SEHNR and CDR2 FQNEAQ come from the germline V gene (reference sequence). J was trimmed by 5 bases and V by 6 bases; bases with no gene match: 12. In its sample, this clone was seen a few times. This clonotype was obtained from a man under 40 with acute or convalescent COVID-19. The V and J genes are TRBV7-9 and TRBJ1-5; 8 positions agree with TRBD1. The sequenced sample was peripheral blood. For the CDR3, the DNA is TGTGCCAGCAGGTACACAGGGGGAGTAGCTTATCAGCCCCAGCATTTT. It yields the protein CASRYTGGVAYQPQHF. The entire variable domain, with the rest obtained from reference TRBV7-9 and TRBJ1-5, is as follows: DTGVSQNPRHKITKRGQNVTFRCDPISEHNRLYWYRQTLGQGPEFLTYFQNEAQLEKSRLLSDRFSAERPKGSFSTLEIQRTEQGDSAMYLCASRYTGGVAYQPQHFGDGTRLSIL.